This T cell receptor beta chain is from a study of T cell responses to AZD1222 COVID-19 vaccine. V shed 0 bases and J shed 3 bases, with 11 bases lying between them. The CDR3 runs to 15 residues. In germline, CDR1 is KGHSH, CDR2 LQKENI. Second doses that came at about 4 or about 12 weeks were put together. Study results and caveats: After two AZD1222 doses, spike-specific TCR breadth and depth rose versus day 0. Repertoire sampling was restricted to post-peak T cell response timepoints. A mostly white British donor set with more females was recruited, and clonal diversity was possibly underestimated.

Using immunoSEQ multiplex PCR, the repertoire was profiled, and TCRdb retains in-frame clones only, with some absent. The profile shows approximately 200,000 clones, about 89% of them singletons. On this clone: No antigen is known for it.

The sample was peripheral blood, taken 28 days after the second AZD1222 dose. The clonotype originates from an adult who received the AZD1222 COVID-19 vaccine. The V gene is TRBV18, the J gene TRBJ1-2; D gene unclear. CDR3 nucleotide sequence: TGTGCCAGCTCACCACCGAATGGAGTCGACTATGGCTACACCTTC. Amino acid sequence: CASSPPNGVDYGYTF.